Sequencing of this T cell receptor beta chain was carried out in a study of early T cells in non-severe SARS-CoV-2 infection. Across the study: Sequencing of bulk RNA from unsorted whole blood was done, without chain pairing.

Each CDR3 protein is one row after TCRdb ran MiXCR on the 5' RACE reads. Of roughly 69,000 distinct CDR3 sequences in the sample, 8% to 9% were seen once. The sequenced sample was whole blood, obtained at baseline. This TCR was recovered from an adult who was a healthcare worker with PCR-confirmed SARS-CoV-2 infection or an uninfected control (not recorded which).

The CDR3 bases are TGTGCCAGCAGCGCGAAGCTAGCGGGAGCCCATACGCAGTATTTT. Translated: CASSAKLAGAHTQYF. This chain joins TRBV7-2 and TRBJ2-3, with TRBD2 matching 10 bases. This CDR3 contains 15 residues. In germline, CDR1 is SGHTA, CDR2 FQGNSA. V gave up 5 bases and J gave up 7 bases; unmatched junction bases: 9.